This TCR beta chain derives from a study of regulatory T cells in long-lasting Graves disease (dated by TCRdb to the early 2020s). Background on the whole study: Antithyroid drugs had been taken for less than 3 months by newly diagnosed Graves' disease patients. The study was conducted in China and was registered as a clinical trial. A total of around 35 samples underwent TCR sequencing: roughly 13 from persistent and some 20 from newly diagnosed Graves' disease patients. Peripheral blood TCR sequencing and RNA sequencing compared persistent Graves' disease patients with newly diagnosed Graves' disease patients. The investigation overall reported the following: The small sample size was acknowledged by the authors as a limitation that may reduce accuracy. More public clonotypes were shared among persistent patients (under 3,000) than among newly diagnosed patients (over 900). Compared with newly diagnosed patients, patients with persistent Graves' disease had lower TCR Shannon entropy and fewer highly expanded clones, which suggests clonal expansion. Preferential use of TRBV28, TRBJ1-2 and TRBJ2-5 was observed in persistent disease, whereas TRBV20-1 and TRBJ2-1 were favored in newly diagnosed disease. Sequencing and analysis were restricted to the TCR beta chain. Because the primary lesion, thyroid tissue, could not be accessed, the study looked at peripheral blood alone.

The time point tag for this specimen amounts to: newly diagnosed GD, antithyroid drugs for less than 3 months. For both TCR sequencing and RNA sequencing, RNA was extracted from PBMCs using TRIzol. Graves' disease was diagnosed according to American Thyroid Association guidelines. The patients came from an endocrinology department in Xi'an, China. Each patient gave approximately 10 milliliters of peripheral blood, collected in an EDTA anticoagulant tube. Ficoll Paque Plus density gradient separation was used to isolate PBMCs, and no further T cell sorting was done. An Agilent 2100 Bioanalyzer and agarose gel were used to assess RNA quality, and a NanoDrop 2000 was used to measure RNA concentration. Sequences SNHLY (CDR1) and FYNNEI (CDR2) are obtained from the germline V gene. Both ends counted, the CDR3 spans 8 residues. Concerning this clonotype: The clone's antigen remains unknown. No conserved phenylalanine or tryptophan ends this CDR3, so it is likely a read error. The DNA is omitted, as the CDR3 cannot be located on it reliably, and the CDR3 follows TCRdb's listing.

Receptors were amplified or captured by multiplex PCR. TCRdb names Illumina HiSeq 4000 as the instrument used. To build TCR beta libraries, CDR3 regions were amplified by Arm-PCR using iRepertoire HTBI primers. Gel purification was performed on PCR products prior to sequencing. The study's own analysis went as follows. Gene usage analysis of CDR3 amino acid clonotypes relied on the roughly 60 TRBV and over 13 TRBJ segments identified across samples. COPE and FqMerger were used to merge the filtered high-quality paired reads into contigs. BLAST was used to align contigs to IMGT TRBV, TRBD and TRBJ reference genes, with CDR3 defined following IMGT. Highly expanded clones were defined as clonotypes with a frequency above 0.1%. Shannon entropy served as the measure of repertoire diversity, while the Gini coefficient captured V-J evenness. A clonotype found in more than one individual was treated as public. TCRdb reanalyzed the raw reads on its own, using fastp at Q25 for trimming and MiXCR for clone calling, and kept in-frame beta chains. Rows with a matching CDR3 protein are joined into one entry that keeps the most common DNA and genes. These V and J calls derive from TCRdb rather than the authors' analysis. Within this sample are about 310,000 distinct CDR3 sequences, with under 20% of them counted one time only. Of the sample, about 39% is held by the ten largest clones.

This specimen was peripheral blood mononuclear cells (PBMCs), taken at new diagnosis, from a patient treated with antithyroid drugs. This sequence uses TRBV2 and TRBJ2-7; the D call TRBD2 from the table was never checked on the DNA. The clonotype comes from a female donor with Graves disease. CDR3 loop: CASSAFAG.